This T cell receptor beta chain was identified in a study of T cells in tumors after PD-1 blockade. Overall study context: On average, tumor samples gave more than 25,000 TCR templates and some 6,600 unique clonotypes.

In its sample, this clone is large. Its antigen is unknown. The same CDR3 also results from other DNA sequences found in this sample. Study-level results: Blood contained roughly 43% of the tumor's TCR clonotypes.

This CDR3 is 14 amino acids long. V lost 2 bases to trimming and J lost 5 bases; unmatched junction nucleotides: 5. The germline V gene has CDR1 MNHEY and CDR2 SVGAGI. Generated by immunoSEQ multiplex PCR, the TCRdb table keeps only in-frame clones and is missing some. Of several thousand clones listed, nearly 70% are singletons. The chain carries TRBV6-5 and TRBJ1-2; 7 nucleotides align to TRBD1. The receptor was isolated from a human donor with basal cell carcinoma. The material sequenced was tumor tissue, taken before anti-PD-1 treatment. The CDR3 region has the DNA TGTGCCAGCAGTTACGGGGGACAGCCGTATGGCTACACCTTC. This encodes CASSYGGQPYGYTF.